Each of the 18 T cell receptor beta chains below was sequenced from the same sample in a study of T cell changes during pregnancy in multiple sclerosis. The repertoire was sequenced with immunoSEQ multiplex PCR; TCRdb's copy has only in-frame clones and lacks some. Found here are 42,000 or so clones, 90% to 95% of them singletons; the top ten hold about 0.38%. Sequenced material: CD4+ T cells from peripheral blood mononuclear cells, taken after pregnancy. The receptors stem from a female donor with multiple sclerosis, enrolled in a pregnancy study.

The chain is built from TRBV2 and TRBJ1-1; perhaps TRBD1 as D (6 bases). CDR1 and CDR2 from the germline V gene are SNHLY and FYNNEI. The CDR3 length is 14 residues. The germline V and J ends were trimmed by 1 base and 10 bases, with 16 bases remaining between them. Written as DNA, the CDR3 is TGTGCCAGCAGTGAAGAGGTACGGGGGGCAGGAGCTTTCTTT. Amino acid sequence: CASSEEVRGAGAFF.

This chain joins TRBV7-3 and TRBJ2-7, with D possibly being TRBD1 (6 bases). The CDR3 runs 15 residues. Trimming stripped 5 bases from V and 2 bases from J, with 16 bases between. Germline-derived CDR1 and CDR2 are SGHTA and FQGTGA. CDR3 residues: CASSEEGHGAYEQYF. CDR3 DNA sequence: TGTGCCAGCAGCGAAGAGGGACATGGAGCCTACGAGCAGTACTTC.

V gene TRBV25-1 combines with J gene TRBJ1-2, with D tentatively TRBD1 (5 bases). The CDR3 covers 13 residues. Trimming pared 5 bases from V and 7 bases from J, leaving 14 bases between. The germline gives CDR1 MGHDK, CDR2 SYGVNS. The CDR3 bases are TGTGCCAGCAGTTCTTTCGGGACTTCTGGCTACACCTTC. It encodes CASSSFGTSGYTF.

The J gene is TRBJ1-6, the V gene TRBV6-5; 7 nucleotides agree with TRBD1. V was clipped by 5 bases and J by 5 bases; unmatched bases: 6. CDR1 MNHEY and CDR2 SVGAGI come from the germline V gene. The CDR3 consists of 15 residues. The CDR3 region is CASSQTGDDNSPLHF. CDR3 DNA sequence: TGTGCCAGCAGTCAAACAGGGGACGATAATTCACCCCTCCACTTT.

This chain links TRBV6-5 with TRBJ1-6; D ambiguous. There are 15 residues in the CDR3. Germline loops: CDR1 MNHEY, CDR2 SVGAGI. The V and J ends lost 2 bases and 7 bases respectively, with 12 bases between them. Written as DNA, the CDR3 is TGTGCCAGCAGTTACGATTCAGGCCGCAATTCACCCCTCCACTTT. Translating gives CASSYDSGRNSPLHF.

V and J are TRBV2 and TRBJ2-6, with 10 bases aligning to TRBD1. Germline V CDR1 and CDR2: SNHLY, FYNNEI. This CDR3 is built from 17 residues. V lost 8 bases, J lost 1 base, and 8 bases stayed unmatched. As DNA, the CDR3 is TGTGCCAGCCGTGCCGGGACAGGGGTTTCTGGGGCCAACGTCCTGACTTTC. Amino acid sequence: CASRAGTGVSGANVLTF.

The CDR3 loop reads CAISGIGTSNSYEQYF. In DNA form, the CDR3 reads TGTGCCATCAGTGGCATCGGGACTTCCAACTCCTACGAGCAGTACTTC. The rearrangement uses TRBV10-3 and TRBJ2-7, with D possibly being TRBD2 (6 bases). The V end lost 4 bases, the J end lost 0 bases, and 16 bases lay between the germline ends. CDR1 and CDR2 (germline): ENHRY, SYGVKD. This CDR3 comprises 16 residues.

This clone was seen a single time. The chain employs TRBV30 and TRBJ2-2; 7 bases are shared with TRBD1. The trim removed 4 bases at V and 4 bases at J, leaving 9 bases unmatched. CDR3 length equals 15 residues. Germline-derived CDR1 and CDR2 are GTSNPN and SVGIG (reference sequence). The CDR3 DNA reads as TGTGCCTGGAACTACAGGGGTTGGCGCACCGGGGAGCTGTTTTTT. Protein sequence: CAWNYRGWRTGELFF.

This clone was recorded a few times. The chain is built from TRBV18 and TRBJ1-1, with D unclear. CDR1 KGHSH and CDR2 LQKENI come from the germline V gene. The V end lost 0 bases, the J end lost 1 base, and 9 bases lay between the germline ends. The CDR3 is made up of 15 amino acids. The CDR3, as DNA: TGTGCCAGCTCACCACCGTCGACGGGGAACACTGAAGCTTTCTTT. This sequence encodes CASSPPSTGNTEAFF.

V is TRBV5-1 and J is TRBJ1-4; tentatively, D is TRBD1 (5 bases). The CDR3 spans 13 residues. V was trimmed by 0 bases and J by 7 bases, leaving 7 bases between them. Germline V gene sequence: CDR1 SGHRS, CDR2 YFSETQ. The CDR3 DNA reads as TGCGCCAGCAGCTTGGTTCAGGGTGAAAAACTGTTTTTT. Encoded protein: CASSLVQGEKLFF.

This clone showed up just a few times. The V gene is TRBV29-1, the J gene TRBJ2-7; 11 nucleotides line up with TRBD2. Germline CDR1 and CDR2: SQVTM and ANQGSEA. Trimming took 6 bases from V and 6 from J; bases not matched to a gene: 10. This CDR3 has 14 residues. The CDR3, as DNA: TGCAGCGTCGACACTAGCGGGGGAAAAGGCGAGCAGTACTTC. Its translation is CSVDTSGGKGEQYF.

This chain joins TRBV7-6 and TRBJ2-5; D is perhaps TRBD1 (5 bases). The CDR3 covers 15 residues. The ends were cut back, 5 bases at V and 2 bases at J, with 15 bases in the middle. Looked up from germline, CDR1 is SGHVS and CDR2 is FNYEAQ. The CDR3 loop reads CASSLDSIGQETQYF. DNA of the CDR3: TGTGCCAGCAGCCTAGACAGCATTGGGCAAGAGACCCAGTACTTC.

The chain links TRBV6-1 to TRBJ2-3; D perhaps matches TRBD1 (5 bases). V was cut by 4 bases and J by 0 bases, with 11 bases left in between. Germline CDR1 MNHNS, CDR2 SASEGT. The CDR3 covers 15 residues. CDR3 sequence (DNA): TGTGCCAGCAGTGGTGAAGGGGTAAGCACAGATACGCAGTATTTT. It codes for CASSGEGVSTDTQYF.

DNA for the CDR3: TGTGCCAGCAGCTTAATCCCGGTCCCCTCTTCACCCCTCCACTTT. Protein: CASSLIPVPSSPLHF. The chain carries TRBV7-3 and TRBJ1-6; D unresolved. V dropped 1 base and J dropped 9 bases, with 13 bases sitting between them. Germline values: CDR1 SGHTA, CDR2 FQGTGA. The CDR3 is made up of 15 amino acids.

The V gene is TRBV19, the J gene TRBJ2-1; no firm D call. CDR3 size: 14 residues. Germline-derived CDR1 and CDR2 are LNHDA and SQIVND (reference sequence). V was pared by 5 bases and J by 7 bases, with 15 bases between. The CDR3 sequence: CASSPRWSLNEQFF. In nucleotides, the CDR3 is TGTGCCAGTAGTCCCCGGTGGAGCTTGAATGAGCAGTTCTTC.

The chain links TRBV9 to TRBJ1-5; D is unresolved. This CDR3 region has 15 residues. Per the germline V gene, CDR1 is SGDLS and CDR2 is YYNGEE. Trimming removed 0 bases at V and 7 bases at J, with 14 bases between. In nucleotides, the CDR3 is TGTGCCAGCAGCGTAGGAGGGATCGAGGGACAGCCCCAGCATTTT. It specifies CASSVGGIEGQPQHF.

The V call is TRBV9, the J call TRBJ2-1, with 9 positions matching TRBD1. This CDR3 region has 16 residues. Germline values: CDR1 SGDLS, CDR2 YYNGEE. Trimming cost V 6 bases and J 8 bases; bases outside gene matches: 15. The CDR3 DNA reads TGTGCCAGCACTCCCGGGGTGGGACAGGGTGGCCATGAGCAGTTCTTC. Translating gives CASTPGVGQGGHEQFF.

CDR3 in amino acids: CASTQGIGTDTQYF. CDR3 sequence (DNA): TGTGCCAGTACCCAGGGGATCGGCACAGATACGCAGTATTTT. The rearrangement joins TRBV19 to TRBJ2-3, with D possibly TRBD1 on 6 matching bases. The V and J ends lost 7 bases and 1 base respectively, with 12 bases between them. This CDR3 is built from 14 residues. Germline CDR1 LNHDA, CDR2 SQIVND (reference sequence).